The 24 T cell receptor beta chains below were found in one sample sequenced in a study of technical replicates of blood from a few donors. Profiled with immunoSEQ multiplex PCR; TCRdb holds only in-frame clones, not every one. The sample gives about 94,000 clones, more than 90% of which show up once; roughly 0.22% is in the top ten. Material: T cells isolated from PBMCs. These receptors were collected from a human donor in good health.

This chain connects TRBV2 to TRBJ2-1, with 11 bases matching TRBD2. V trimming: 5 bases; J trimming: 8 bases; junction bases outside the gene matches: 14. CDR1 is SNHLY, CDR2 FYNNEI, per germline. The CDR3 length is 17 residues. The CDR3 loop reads CASSIDSGGGSVDEQFF. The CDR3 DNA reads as TGTGCCAGCAGTATAGATAGCGGGGGGGGCTCCGTGGATGAGCAGTTCTTC.

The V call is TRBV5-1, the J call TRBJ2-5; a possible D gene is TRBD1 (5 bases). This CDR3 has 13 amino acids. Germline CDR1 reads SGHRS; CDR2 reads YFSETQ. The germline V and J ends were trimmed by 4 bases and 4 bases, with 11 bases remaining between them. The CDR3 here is CASSGRVGETQYF. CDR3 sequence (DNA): TGCGCCAGCAGCGGCAGGGTGGGAGAGACCCAGTACTTC. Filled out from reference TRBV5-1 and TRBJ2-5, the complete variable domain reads KAGVTQTPRYLIKTRGQQVTLSCSPISGHRSVSWYQQTPGQGLQFLFEYFSETQRNKGNFPGRFSGRQFSNSRSEMNVSTLELGDSALYLCASSGRVGETQYFGPGTRLLVL.

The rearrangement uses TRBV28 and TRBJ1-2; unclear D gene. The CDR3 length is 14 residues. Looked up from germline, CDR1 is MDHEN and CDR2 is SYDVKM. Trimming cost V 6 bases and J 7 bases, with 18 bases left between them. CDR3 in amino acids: CASSLGQDGSGYTF. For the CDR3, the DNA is TGTGCCAGCAGCTTAGGGCAGGATGGGTCTGGCTACACCTTC.

The CDR3 sequence is CASSPNTGELFF. DNA of the CDR3: TGTGCCAGCAGCCCAAACACCGGGGAGCTGTTTTTT. The chain combines TRBV6-5 with TRBJ2-2; D call uncertain. Germline-derived CDR1 and CDR2 are MNHEY and SVGAGI. CDR3 length: 12 residues. V lost 6 bases to trimming and J lost 2 bases, with 4 bases between them.

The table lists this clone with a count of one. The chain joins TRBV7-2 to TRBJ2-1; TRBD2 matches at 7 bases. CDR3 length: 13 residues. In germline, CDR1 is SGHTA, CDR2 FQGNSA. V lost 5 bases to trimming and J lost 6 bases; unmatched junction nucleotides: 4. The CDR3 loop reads CASSPGLGNEQFF. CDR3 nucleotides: TGTGCCAGCAGCCCCGGACTAGGCAATGAGCAGTTCTTC.

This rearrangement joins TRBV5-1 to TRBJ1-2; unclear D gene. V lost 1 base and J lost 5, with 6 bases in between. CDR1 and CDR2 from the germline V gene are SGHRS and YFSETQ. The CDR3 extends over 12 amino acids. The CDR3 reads CASSLRSYGYTF. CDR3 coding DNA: TGCGCCAGCAGCTTGCGGTCTTATGGCTACACCTTC.

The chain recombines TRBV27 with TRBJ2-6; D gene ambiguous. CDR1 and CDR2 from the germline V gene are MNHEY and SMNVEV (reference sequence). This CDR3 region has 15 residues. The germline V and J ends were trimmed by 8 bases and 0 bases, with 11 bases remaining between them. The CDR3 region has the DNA TGTGCCAGCTGCCACCTAAGCTCTGGGGCCAACGTCCTGACTTTC. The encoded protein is CASCHLSSGANVLTF. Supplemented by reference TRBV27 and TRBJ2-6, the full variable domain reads EAQVTQNPRYLITVTGKKLTVTCSQNMNHEYMSWYRQDPGLGLRQIYYSMNVEVTDKGDVPEGYKVSRKEKRNFPLILESPSPNQTSLYFCASCHLSSGANVLTFGAGSRLTVL.

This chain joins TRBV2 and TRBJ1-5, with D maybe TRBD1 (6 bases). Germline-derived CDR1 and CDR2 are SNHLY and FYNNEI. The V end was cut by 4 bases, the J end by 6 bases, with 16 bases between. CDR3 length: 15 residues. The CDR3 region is CASSGTGFWSQPQHF. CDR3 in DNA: TGTGCCAGCAGTGGAACAGGGTTCTGGAGTCAGCCCCAGCATTTT.

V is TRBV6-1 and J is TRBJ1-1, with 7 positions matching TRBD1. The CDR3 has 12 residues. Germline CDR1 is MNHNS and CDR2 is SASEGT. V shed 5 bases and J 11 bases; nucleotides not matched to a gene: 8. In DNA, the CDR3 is TGTGCCAGCAGTCTGACAGGGATCGGGGCTTTCTTT. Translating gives CASSLTGIGAFF.

CDR3 sequence: CASSLERGEGGYTF. As DNA, the CDR3 is TGTGCCAGCAGCTTAGAGCGGGGTGAAGGCGGCTACACCTTC. This chain connects TRBV11-2 to TRBJ1-2, with no clear D. Trimming cost V 0 bases and J 8 bases, with 13 bases left between them. The CDR3 covers 14 residues. Germline V gene data show CDR1 as SGHAT and CDR2 as FQNNGV.

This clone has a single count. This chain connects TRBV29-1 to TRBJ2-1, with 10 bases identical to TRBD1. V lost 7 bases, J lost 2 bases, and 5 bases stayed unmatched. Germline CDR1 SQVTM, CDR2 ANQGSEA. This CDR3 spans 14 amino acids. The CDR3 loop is CSARDRGTYNEQFF. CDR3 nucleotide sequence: TGCAGCGCCCGGGACAGGGGCACCTACAATGAGCAGTTCTTC.

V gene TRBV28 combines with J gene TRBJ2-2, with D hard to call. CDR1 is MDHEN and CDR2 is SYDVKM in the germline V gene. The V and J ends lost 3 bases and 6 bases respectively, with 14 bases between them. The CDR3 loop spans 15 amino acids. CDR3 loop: CASSFAGIASGELFF. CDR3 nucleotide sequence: TGTGCCAGCAGTTTTGCAGGAATTGCATCCGGGGAGCTGTTTTTT.

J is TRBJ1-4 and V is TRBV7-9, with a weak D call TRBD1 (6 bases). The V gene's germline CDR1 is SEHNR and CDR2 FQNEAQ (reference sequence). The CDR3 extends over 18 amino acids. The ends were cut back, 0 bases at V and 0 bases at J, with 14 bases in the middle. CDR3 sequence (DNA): TGTGCCAGCAGCTTAGCGAGAGACAGGCTGTCAACTAATGAAAAACTGTTTTTT. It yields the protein CASSLARDRLSTNEKLFF. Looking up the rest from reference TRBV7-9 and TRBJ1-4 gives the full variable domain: DTGVSQNPRHKITKRGQNVTFRCDPISEHNRLYWYRQTLGQGPEFLTYFQNEAQLEKSRLLSDRFSAERPKGSFSTLEIQRTEQGDSAMYLCASSLARDRLSTNEKLFFGSGTQLSVL.

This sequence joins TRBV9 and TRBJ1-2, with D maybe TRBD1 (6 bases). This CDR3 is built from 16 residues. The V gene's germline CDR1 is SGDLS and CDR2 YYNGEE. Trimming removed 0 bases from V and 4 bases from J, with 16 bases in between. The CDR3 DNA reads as TGTGCCAGCAGCGTAGCACAGGGCGGATCCCCCTATGGCTACACCTTC. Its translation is CASSVAQGGSPYGYTF.

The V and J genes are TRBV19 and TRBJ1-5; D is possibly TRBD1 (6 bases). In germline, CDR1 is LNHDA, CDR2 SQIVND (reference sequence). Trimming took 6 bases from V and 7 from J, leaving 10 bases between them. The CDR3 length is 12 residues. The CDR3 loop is CASRITGQPQHF. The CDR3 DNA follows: TGTGCCAGTAGGATTACAGGGCAGCCCCAGCATTTT.

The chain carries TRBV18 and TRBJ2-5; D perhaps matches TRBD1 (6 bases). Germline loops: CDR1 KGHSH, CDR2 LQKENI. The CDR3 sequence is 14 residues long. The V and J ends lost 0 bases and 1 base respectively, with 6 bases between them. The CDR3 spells CASSPPQGQETQYF. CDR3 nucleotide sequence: TGTGCCAGCTCACCACCACAGGGCCAAGAGACCCAGTACTTC.

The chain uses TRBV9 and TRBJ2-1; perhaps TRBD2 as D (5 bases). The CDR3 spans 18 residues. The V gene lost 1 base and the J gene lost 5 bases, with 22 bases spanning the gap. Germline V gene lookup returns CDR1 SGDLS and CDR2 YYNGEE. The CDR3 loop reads CASSVHSYEGVRNNEQFF. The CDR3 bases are TGTGCCAGCAGCGTACACTCTTACGAGGGAGTACGGAACAATGAGCAGTTCTTC.

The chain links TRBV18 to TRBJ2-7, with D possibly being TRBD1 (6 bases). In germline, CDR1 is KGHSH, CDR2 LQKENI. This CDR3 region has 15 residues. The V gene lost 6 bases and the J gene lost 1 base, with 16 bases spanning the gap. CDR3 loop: CASSPLDSRSYEQYF. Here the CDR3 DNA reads TGTGCCAGCTCCCCCCTGGACAGCAGGTCCTACGAGCAGTACTTC.

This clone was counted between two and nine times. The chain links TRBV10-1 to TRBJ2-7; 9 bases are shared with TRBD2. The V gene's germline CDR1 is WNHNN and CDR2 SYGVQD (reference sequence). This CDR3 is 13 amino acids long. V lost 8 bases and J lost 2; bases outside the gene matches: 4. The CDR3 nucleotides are TGCGCCAGCGGTTCTAGCGGGGCCTACGAGCAGTACTTC. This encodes CASGSSGAYEQYF.

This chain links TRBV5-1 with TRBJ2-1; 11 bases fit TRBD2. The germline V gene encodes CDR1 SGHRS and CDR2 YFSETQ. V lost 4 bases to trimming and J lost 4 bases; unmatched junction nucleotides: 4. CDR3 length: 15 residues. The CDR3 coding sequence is TGCGCCAGCAGCCCGGGACTAGCGGTTTACAATGAGCAGTTCTTC. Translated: CASSPGLAVYNEQFF.

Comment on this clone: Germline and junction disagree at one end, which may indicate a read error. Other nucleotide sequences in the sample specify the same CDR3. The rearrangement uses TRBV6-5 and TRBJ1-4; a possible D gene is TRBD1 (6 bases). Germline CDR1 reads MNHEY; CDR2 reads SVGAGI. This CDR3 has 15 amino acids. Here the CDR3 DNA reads TGTGCCAGCAGTCGACAGGTTCCAACTAATGAAAAACTATTTTTT. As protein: CASSRQVPTNEKLFF.

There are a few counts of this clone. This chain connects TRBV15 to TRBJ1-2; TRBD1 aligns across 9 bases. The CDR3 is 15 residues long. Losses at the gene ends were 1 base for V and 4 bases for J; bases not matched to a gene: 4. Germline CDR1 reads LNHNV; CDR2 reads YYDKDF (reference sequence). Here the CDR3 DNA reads TGTGCCACCAGCAGAGGGACAGGGGTCGCCTATGGCTACACCTTC. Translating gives CATSRGTGVAYGYTF.

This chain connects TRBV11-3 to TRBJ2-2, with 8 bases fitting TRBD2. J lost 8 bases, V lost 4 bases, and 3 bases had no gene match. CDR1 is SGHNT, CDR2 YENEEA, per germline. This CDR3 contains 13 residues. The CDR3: CASSSRGGGELFF. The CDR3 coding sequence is TGTGCCAGCAGCTCCCGGGGGGGTGGGGAGCTGTTTTTT.

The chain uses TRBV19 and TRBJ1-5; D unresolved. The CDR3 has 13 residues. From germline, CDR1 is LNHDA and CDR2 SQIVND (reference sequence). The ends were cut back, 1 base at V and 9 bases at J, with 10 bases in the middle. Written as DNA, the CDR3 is TGTGCCAGTAGTATAGTAGGAGGGCGGCCCCAGCATTTT. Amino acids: CASSIVGGRPQHF.